This TCR beta chain was obtained from a study of T cells after somatic rescue of genetic block. Method: immunoSEQ multiplex PCR; TCRdb's copy keeps in-frame clones and lacks some. Here the sample spans tens of thousands of clones, roughly 94% being singletons. In germline, CDR1 is LGHNA, CDR2 YSLEER. V shed 4 bases and J 4 bases; nucleotides not matched to a gene: 2. The CDR3 totals 14 residues. This clonotype was sampled from a man aged 35-49 years. This chain links TRBV4-3 with TRBJ2-1, with 9 bases lining up with TRBD2. The sample taken for sequencing was peripheral blood mononuclear cells (PBMCs). CDR3 DNA: TGCGCCAGCAGCCGACTAGCGGATTACAATGAGCAGTTCTTC. Protein product: CASSRLADYNEQFF.